Included here is one T cell receptor (beta chain) sequence, with context. The source of the sample is a study of T cell changes during pregnancy in multiple sclerosis. Germline-derived CDR1 and CDR2 are SGHNT and YENEEA. Trimming left V 3 bases short and J 5 bases short, with 13 bases between. The CDR3 is made up of 14 amino acids. Measured with immunoSEQ multiplex PCR; TCRdb has only the in-frame clones, and not every one. Here the sample spans some 120,000 clones, 80% to 95% being singletons. The sample here was peripheral blood, taken in the third trimester of pregnancy. The chain employs TRBV11-3 and TRBJ2-5, with D maybe TRBD2 (5 bases). This TCR was sampled from a female donor with multiple sclerosis, enrolled in a pregnancy study. This CDR3 is CASSLGTSRETQYF. Here the CDR3 DNA reads TGTGCCAGCAGCTTGGGAACTAGTCGGGAGACCCAGTACTTC.